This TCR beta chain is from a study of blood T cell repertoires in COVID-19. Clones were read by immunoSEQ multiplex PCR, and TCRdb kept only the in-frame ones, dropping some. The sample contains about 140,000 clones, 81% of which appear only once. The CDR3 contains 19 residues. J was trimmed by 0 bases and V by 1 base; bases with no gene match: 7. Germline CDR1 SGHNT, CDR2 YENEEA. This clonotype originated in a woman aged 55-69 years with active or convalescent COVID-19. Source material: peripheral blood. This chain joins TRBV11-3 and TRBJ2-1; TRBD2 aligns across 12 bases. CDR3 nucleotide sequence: TGTGCCAGCAGCTTAGGGGGGACTAGCGGGTCGAGCTCCTACAATGAGCAGTTCTTC. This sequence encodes CASSLGGTSGSSSYNEQFF. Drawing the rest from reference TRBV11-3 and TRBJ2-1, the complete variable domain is EAGVVQSPRYKIIEKKQPVAFWCNPISGHNTLYWYLQNLGQGPELLIRYENEEAVDDSQLPKDRFSAERLKGVDSTLKIQPAELGDSAVYLCASSLGGTSGSSSYNEQFFGPGTRLTVL.